Presented here are 19 T cell receptor beta chains from one specimen sequenced in a study of blood T cell repertoires in COVID-19. Measured with immunoSEQ multiplex PCR; TCRdb has only the in-frame clones, and not every one. The sample has about 23,000 clones, around 94% seen once. Sequenced: peripheral blood. The receptors were gathered from a human donor in a cohort sampled during active COVID-19.

The V and J genes are TRBV7-9 and TRBJ1-2, with 9 positions matching TRBD1. Unmatched junction bases numbered 3, after V lost 3 bases and J lost 4 bases. CDR3 length equals 14 residues. Per germline, CDR1 SEHNR and CDR2 FQNEAQ (reference sequence). CDR3 sequence reads: CASSFTGGGYGYTF. The CDR3 region has the DNA TGTGCCAGCAGCTTCACAGGGGGCGGCTATGGCTACACCTTC.

J is TRBJ2-5 and V is TRBV7-8; D remains ambiguous. The germline CDR1 and CDR2 sequences are SGHVS and FQNEAQ. The CDR3 covers 13 residues. V was trimmed by 5 bases and J by 2 bases, leaving 9 bases between them. The DNA of the CDR3 is TGTGCCAGCAGCCGCGCGGAACAAGAGACCCAGTACTTC. Its protein product is CASSRAEQETQYF.

The chain has TRBV11-2 and TRBJ2-5; 10 nucleotides match TRBD1. Germline V gene data show CDR1 as SGHAT and CDR2 as FQNNGV. The V gene end was trimmed by 4 bases and the J gene end by 2 bases; junction bases not matched to a gene: 7. This CDR3 contains 16 residues. Here the CDR3 DNA reads TGTGCCAGCAGCTATAGACAGGGGGCAGGGCAAGAGACCCAGTACTTC. The encoded protein is CASSYRQGAGQETQYF.

The rearrangement links TRBV7-2 to TRBJ2-3; D is perhaps TRBD2 (5 bases). CDR1 and CDR2 from the germline V gene are SGHTA and FQGNSA. V was cut by 5 bases and J by 2 bases, with 11 bases left in between. The CDR3 has 14 residues. Written as DNA, the CDR3 is TGTGCCAGCAGCCCCAGCGGATCCACAGATACGCAGTATTTT. This codes for CASSPSGSTDTQYF.

V usage is TRBV10-1 and J usage is TRBJ2-3; TRBD2 matches at 7 bases. The V segment lost 4 bases and the J segment 6 bases; nucleotides outside the gene matches: 10. The CDR3 covers 15 residues. CDR1 is WNHNN and CDR2 is SYGVQD in the germline V gene (reference sequence). CDR3 amino acids: CASSGAGSAEDTQYF. CDR3 coding DNA: TGCGCCAGCAGTGGAGCGGGGAGCGCTGAGGATACGCAGTATTTT.

The V gene is TRBV28, the J gene TRBJ1-1; tentative D call: TRBD1 (6 bases). V was trimmed by 5 bases and J by 6 bases, leaving 22 bases between them. The germline V gene encodes CDR1 MDHEN and CDR2 SYDVKM. The CDR3 has 16 amino acids. Written as DNA, the CDR3 is TGTGCCAGCAGTCCTGGGGGCAGATTTGGGGCAGCTGAAGCTTTCTTT. It encodes CASSPGGRFGAAEAFF. Combining the CDR3 with reference TRBV28 and TRBJ1-1 gives the whole variable domain DVKVTQSSRYLVKRTGEKVFLECVQDMDHENMFWYRQDPGLGLRLIYFSYDVKMKEKGDIPEGYSVSREKKERFSLILESASTNQTSMYLCASSPGGRFGAAEAFFGQGTRLTVV.

The genes are TRBV5-4 and TRBJ1-2; TRBD1 agrees at 10 bases. V was clipped by 5 bases and J by 3 bases; unmatched bases: 13. Germline CDR1 reads SGHNT; CDR2 reads YYREEE (reference sequence). This CDR3 has 17 amino acids. DNA of the CDR3: TGTGCCAGCAGTTCGAGCGGGACAGGGGTCCCATACTATGGCTACACCTTC. Translating gives CASSSSGTGVPYYGYTF.

The rearrangement joins TRBV30 to TRBJ2-7; the D is unclear. Germline lookup yields CDR1 GTSNPN and CDR2 SVGIG (reference sequence). The CDR3 totals 15 residues. Between the trimmed V and J ends, which lost 2 bases and 2 bases, there was a span of 16 bases. The CDR3 DNA reads TGTGCCTGGAGTCCCAATAGAGACATTCCCTACGAGCAGTACTTC. Translation: CAWSPNRDIPYEQYF.

The chain has TRBV6-2 or TRBV6-3 and TRBJ2-1; 8 nucleotides match TRBD2. V shed 2 bases and J 5 bases; nucleotides not matched to a gene: 14. The CDR3 totals 18 residues. Germline loops: CDR1 MNHEY, CDR2 SVGEGT. CDR3 in amino acids: CASSYPTRSGRSDNEQFF. The CDR3 nucleotides are TGTGCCAGCAGTTACCCCACCCGGAGCGGGAGAAGCGACAATGAGCAGTTCTTC.

This clone was detected only once. The chain combines TRBV4-3 with TRBJ2-4; TRBD2 might be the D (5 bases). This CDR3 comprises 17 residues. Trimming cost V 0 bases and J 2 bases, with 14 bases left between them. Germline V gene lookup returns CDR1 LGHNA and CDR2 YSLEER. The CDR3 loop reads CASSQDSVGVSKNIQYF. The CDR3, as DNA: TGCGCCAGCAGCCAAGATAGCGTTGGGGTATCCAAAAACATTCAGTACTTC.

The genes are TRBV7-2 and TRBJ2-1; D perhaps matches TRBD1 (5 bases). The CDR3 consists of 14 residues. The germline V gene has CDR1 SGHTA and CDR2 FQGNSA. The V gene lost 3 bases and the J gene lost 6 bases, with 12 bases spanning the gap. The CDR3 spells CASSFSRATNEQFF. CDR3 in DNA: TGTGCCAGCAGCTTCAGCAGGGCTACCAATGAGCAGTTCTTC.

V and J are TRBV19 and TRBJ1-1; D perhaps matches TRBD1 (5 bases). In germline, CDR1 is LNHDA, CDR2 SQIVND (reference sequence). V lost 4 bases and J lost 2, with 11 bases in between. CDR3 length: 14 amino acids. The CDR3 reads CASSTGLENTEAFF. Written as DNA, the CDR3 is TGTGCCAGTAGTACGGGACTGGAAAACACTGAAGCTTTCTTT. The variable domain in full, with the rest retrieved from reference TRBV19 and TRBJ1-1, is DGGITQSPKYLFRKEGQNVTLSCEQNLNHDAMYWYRQDPGQGLRLIYYSQIVNDFQKGDIAEGYSVSREKKESFPLTVTSAQKNPTAFYLCASSTGLENTEAFFGQGTRLTVV.

DNA for the CDR3: TGCGCCAGCAGCTTGGAAGGAACTAGCGACTACAATGAGCAGTTCTTC. It yields the protein CASSLEGTSDYNEQFF. The V call is TRBV5-1, the J call TRBJ2-1, with 7 positions matching TRBD2. The germline V gene has CDR1 SGHRS and CDR2 YFSETQ. This CDR3 is built from 16 residues. V shed 0 bases, J shed 3 bases, and the junction held 6 bases outside the gene matches.

This chain connects TRBV7-2 to TRBJ2-6; D gene ambiguous. The V end was cut by 0 bases, the J end by 3 bases, with 6 bases between. The CDR3 runs 15 residues. Germline V gives CDR1 SGHTA, CDR2 FQGNSA. The CDR3 reads CASSLALGGANVLTF. CDR3 nucleotide sequence: TGTGCCAGCAGCTTAGCTCTAGGTGGGGCCAACGTCCTGACTTTC.

This clone appeared once. The chain has TRBV5-4 and TRBJ2-5, with 9 bases matching TRBD1. The CDR3 contains 16 residues. CDR1 SGHNT and CDR2 YYREEE come from the germline V gene (reference sequence). Trimming at V came to 3 bases and at J to 4 bases, leaving 10 bases not matched to a gene. The CDR3 sequence: CASSSKKQGAGETQYF. The CDR3 region has the DNA TGTGCCAGCAGCTCGAAAAAACAGGGGGCAGGAGAGACCCAGTACTTC.

The chain carries TRBV4-2 and TRBJ2-1; 8 bases are shared with TRBD2. CDR3 size: 14 residues. The V segment lost 7 bases and the J segment 6 bases; nucleotides outside the gene matches: 8. Germline values: CDR1 LGHNA, CDR2 YNFKEQ. The DNA of the CDR3 is TGTGCCAGCACAAGAGGGCGGGAGGCCAATGAGCAGTTCTTC. Translating it yields CASTRGREANEQFF.

The rearrangement links TRBV7-9 to TRBJ2-3; TRBD1 might be the D (5 bases). This CDR3 has 16 amino acids. CDR1 and CDR2 from the germline V gene are SEHNR and FQNEAQ (reference sequence). Trimming cost V 1 base and J 1 base, with 12 bases left between them. The chain's CDR3 is CASSLVVLGGTDTQYF. CDR3 DNA sequence: TGTGCCAGCAGCTTAGTAGTCCTAGGGGGCACAGATACGCAGTATTTT.

This clone was recorded a few times. V gene TRBV6-6 combines with J gene TRBJ2-7, with 10 nucleotides matching TRBD1. The V gene's germline CDR1 is MNHNY and CDR2 SVGAGI (reference sequence). The ends lost 7 bases at V and 6 bases at J; junction bases unmatched: 9. This CDR3 contains 14 residues. The CDR3 nucleotides read TGTGCCAGCACCACGGGACAGGGGAAGTCCGAGCAGTACTTC. This encodes CASTTGQGKSEQYF.

This clone was counted between two and nine times. The chain recombines TRBV6-5 with TRBJ1-1, with 7 nucleotides matching TRBD1. CDR3 length equals 15 residues. Germline-derived CDR1 and CDR2 are MNHEY and SVGAGI. V gave up 5 bases and J gave up 0 bases; unmatched junction bases: 6. The CDR3: CASSLQTGLNTEAFF. In nucleotides, the CDR3 is TGTGCCAGCAGTCTCCAGACAGGGTTGAACACTGAAGCTTTCTTT.